The 30 T cell receptor beta chains given below trace back to one sample, sequenced in a study of cytomegalovirus exposure and HLA in healthy donors. 60 Vbeta and 13 Jbeta primers were used in PCR. TCRdb keeps only in-frame clones here, not all; method: immunoSEQ multiplex PCR. The sample comprises about 96,000 clones, 79% of which are singletons, and around 3% rests with the top ten. Specimen: PBMCs. Receptors originate from a man aged 25-45 years in good health and CMV-seronegative.

This clone turned up a few times. The CDR3 nucleotides read TGCGCCAGCAGTCTTGGGACAGGGGTGAGGACTGAAGCTTTCTTT. Protein product: CASSLGTGVRTEAFF. The chain links TRBV5-1 to TRBJ1-1; TRBD1 matches 10 bases. The CDR3 consists of 15 residues. The trim removed 5 bases at V and 5 bases at J, leaving 9 bases unmatched. Germline V gives CDR1 SGHRS, CDR2 YFSETQ.

The chain combines TRBV19 with TRBJ1-4, with TRBD1 matching over 9 bases. Germline lookup yields CDR1 LNHDA and CDR2 SQIVND (reference sequence). Trimming removed 3 bases from V and 5 bases from J; junction bases left unmatched: 4. The length of the CDR3 is 15 residues. The CDR3 sequence: CASSIGDRANEKLFF. CDR3 bases: TGTGCCAGTAGTATCGGGGACAGGGCAAATGAAAAACTGTTTTTT. Full variable domain (outside the CDR3, taken from reference TRBV19 and TRBJ1-4): DGGITQSPKYLFRKEGQNVTLSCEQNLNHDAMYWYRQDPGQGLRLIYYSQIVNDFQKGDIAEGYSVSREKKESFPLTVTSAQKNPTAFYLCASSIGDRANEKLFFGSGTQLSVL.

V gene TRBV14 combines with J gene TRBJ1-2, with D maybe TRBD1 (6 bases). The V end was cut by 2 bases, the J end by 5 bases, with 9 bases between. Germline CDR1 reads SGHDN; CDR2 reads FVKESK. The CDR3 extends over 13 amino acids. CDR3 sequence: CASSQNRVYGYTF. In nucleotides, the CDR3 is TGTGCCAGCAGCCAAAACAGGGTTTATGGCTACACCTTC.

The chain joins TRBV5-8 to TRBJ1-4, with D unclear. The CDR3 sequence is 15 residues long. Germline CDR1 is SGHTS and CDR2 is YDEGEE. The germline V and J ends were trimmed by 0 bases and 0 bases, with 6 bases remaining between them. The CDR3 sequence is CASSLVPATNEKLFF. The CDR3 DNA follows: TGTGCCAGCAGCTTGGTTCCTGCAACTAATGAAAAACTGTTTTTT.

The chain has TRBV5-6 and TRBJ2-2; D ambiguous. The CDR3 covers 12 residues. The germline CDR1 and CDR2 sequences are SGHDT and YYEEEE. Trimming took 3 bases from V and 7 from J, leaving 7 bases between them. The CDR3 sequence is CASSWAIGELFF. CDR3 sequence (DNA): TGTGCCAGCAGCTGGGCTATCGGGGAGCTGTTTTTT.

This clone has just one count. This chain uses TRBV5-1 with TRBJ2-2; D is ambiguous. The V and J ends lost 0 bases and 0 bases respectively, with 9 bases between them. The CDR3 is 16 amino acids. Germline V gives CDR1 SGHRS, CDR2 YFSETQ. The CDR3 reads CASSLGYRANTGELFF. DNA of the CDR3: TGCGCCAGCAGCTTGGGGTATAGAGCGAACACCGGGGAGCTGTTTTTT.

CDR3 sequence reads: CASSYSYEEGNTIYF. For the CDR3, the DNA is TGTGCCAGCAGTTACTCGTACGAGGAGGGAAACACCATATATTTT. V usage is TRBV6-5 and J usage is TRBJ1-3; D uncertain. This CDR3 has 15 amino acids. Germline assignment: CDR1 MNHEY and CDR2 SVGAGI. Between the trimmed V and J ends, which lost 0 bases and 4 bases, there was a span of 10 bases.

The V gene is TRBV19, the J gene TRBJ1-4; 7 nucleotides line up with TRBD1. Trimming removed 0 bases from V and 4 bases from J; junction bases left unmatched: 17. Germline loops: CDR1 LNHDA, CDR2 SQIVND (reference sequence). The CDR3 is made up of 20 amino acids. The CDR3 loop is CASSIDPSRVTGQYNEKLFF. The CDR3 region has the DNA TGTGCCAGTAGTATAGACCCGTCCAGAGTTACGGGACAGTATAATGAAAAACTGTTTTTT.

The chain is built from TRBV28 and TRBJ2-7, with D unclear. CDR1 is MDHEN and CDR2 is SYDVKM in the germline V gene. V was trimmed by 6 bases and J by 7 bases, leaving 13 bases between them. The CDR3 has 12 residues. The CDR3 DNA reads TGTGCCAGCAGCCCCCCTCCCGGGGAGCAGTACTTC. Its translation is CASSPPPGEQYF.

This sequence joins TRBV27 and TRBJ2-6, with 10 bases fitting TRBD2. From germline, CDR1 is MNHEY and CDR2 SMNVEV (reference sequence). V trimming: 2 bases; J trimming: 1 base; junction bases outside the gene matches: 5. This CDR3 region has 18 residues. CDR3 sequence (DNA): TGTGCCAGCAGTTTAATAGCGGGGGGACCTTCTGGGGCCAACGTCCTGACTTTC. Its translation: CASSLIAGGPSGANVLTF.

The rearrangement uses TRBV10-2 and TRBJ1-2, with a possible D match to TRBD1 (5 bases). CDR3 size: 16 residues. V lost 8 bases to trimming and J lost 8 bases, with 27 bases between them. Germline V gene data show CDR1 as WSHSY and CDR2 as SAAADI. DNA for the CDR3: TGCGCCAGCGGGCCGGGCCCACCTTCCATCAGGGTGGGCTACACCTTC. It specifies CASGPGPPSIRVGYTF.

This chain uses TRBV5-3 with TRBJ1-2; D is possibly TRBD1 (5 bases). TRBV5-3 is reported as an ORF; its role is uncertain. V was cut by 7 bases and J by 1 base, with 8 bases left in between. The CDR3 extends over 12 amino acids. The CDR3 spells CARSGDNYGYTF. In DNA form, the CDR3 reads TGTGCCAGATCGGGGGATAACTATGGCTACACCTTC.

V gene TRBV5-1 combines with J gene TRBJ1-1, with 9 bases that match TRBD1. The junction had 7 bases not matched to a gene; V was cut back by 3 bases and J by 1 base. Per germline, CDR1 SGHRS and CDR2 YFSETQ. There are 16 residues in the CDR3. The chain's CDR3 is CASSSQQGAGNTEAFF. As DNA, the CDR3 is TGCGCCAGCAGCTCCCAACAGGGGGCTGGGAACACTGAAGCTTTCTTT. Using reference TRBV5-1 and TRBJ1-1 for the parts outside the CDR3, the full variable domain is KAGVTQTPRYLIKTRGQQVTLSCSPISGHRSVSWYQQTPGQGLQFLFEYFSETQRNKGNFPGRFSGRQFSNSRSEMNVSTLELGDSALYLCASSSQQGAGNTEAFFGQGTRLTVV.

This clone has just one count. The chain links TRBV11-2 to TRBJ1-2, with TRBD1 as a possible D gene (6 bases). The length of the CDR3 is 13 residues. Germline assignment: CDR1 SGHAT and CDR2 FQNNGV. V was shortened by 7 bases and J by 8 bases, with 17 bases between the two germline ends. Written as DNA, the CDR3 is TGTGCCAGCACCCCGACAGGCCTCCGGGGCTACACCTTC. It specifies CASTPTGLRGYTF.

The chain has TRBV6-6 and TRBJ2-1; maybe TRBD1 (6 bases). Germline lookup yields CDR1 MNHNY and CDR2 SVGAGI (reference sequence). This CDR3 is built from 15 residues. The ends were cut back, 2 bases at V and 5 bases at J, with 13 bases in the middle. The CDR3 is CASSYGGSYDNEQFF. As DNA, the CDR3 is TGTGCCAGCAGTTACGGGGGCTCTTATGACAATGAGCAGTTCTTC.

The V and J genes are TRBV7-2 and TRBJ2-2; 9 bases are a match to TRBD1. The CDR3 runs 15 residues. Germline-derived CDR1 and CDR2 are SGHTA and FQGNSA. J lost 2 bases, V lost 4 bases, and 2 bases had no gene match. Here the CDR3 reads CASSSGQGNTGELFF. CDR3 sequence (DNA): TGTGCCAGCAGCTCGGGACAGGGCAACACCGGGGAGCTGTTTTTT.

The V call is TRBV5-1, the J call TRBJ1-4; tentatively, D is TRBD1 (5 bases). In germline, CDR1 is SGHRS, CDR2 YFSETQ. V lost 0 bases to trimming and J lost 8 bases, with 17 bases between them. The CDR3 is 16 amino acids. CDR3 bases: TGCGCCAGCAGCTTGGGATCAGCAGGGTCGGAGGAAAAACTGTTTTTT. Protein product: CASSLGSAGSEEKLFF.

This clone was recorded only once. The chain has TRBV5-8 and TRBJ2-1, with 9 bases aligning to TRBD1. The V segment lost 6 bases and the J segment 6 bases; nucleotides outside the gene matches: 10. Germline CDR1 reads SGHTS; CDR2 reads YDEGEE. The CDR3 runs 15 residues. This chain's CDR3 is CASTQGTGFSNEQFF. CDR3 bases: TGTGCCAGCACCCAAGGGACAGGGTTCTCCAATGAGCAGTTCTTC. Combining the CDR3 with reference TRBV5-8 and TRBJ2-1 gives the whole variable domain EAGVTQSPTHLIKTRGQQATLRCSPISGHTSVYWYQQALGLGLQFLLWYDEGEERNRGNFPPRFSGRQFPNYSSELNVNALELEDSALYLCASTQGTGFSNEQFFGPGTRLTVL.

This clone has a handful of counts. This chain uses TRBV15 with TRBJ1-2, with D hard to call. The V gene's germline CDR1 is LNHNV and CDR2 YYDKDF (reference sequence). Trimming removed 0 bases from V and 5 bases from J, with 22 bases in between. The CDR3 runs 18 residues. The CDR3 sequence is CATSRDRRGSAHRYGYTF. The CDR3 DNA sequence: TGTGCCACCAGCAGAGACCGTCGGGGTTCGGCCCACCGATATGGCTACACCTTC.

The chain couples TRBV7-6 to TRBJ2-7; 10 bases align to TRBD2. Germline V gene sequence: CDR1 SGHVS, CDR2 FNYEAQ. The CDR3 covers 18 residues. J gave up 0 bases and V 1 base, and 9 bases lay outside the gene matches. As DNA, the CDR3 is TGTGCCAGCAGCTTAGTGGCTAGCGGGGGCCGTAGCTCCTACGAGCAGTACTTC. This translates into CASSLVASGGRSSYEQYF.

This clone appeared a few times. The rearrangement uses TRBV4-1 and TRBJ1-4; D may be TRBD1 (5 bases). The ends were cut back, 4 bases at V and 7 bases at J, with 13 bases in the middle. CDR1 and CDR2 (germline): MGHRA, YSYEKL. The CDR3 totals 14 residues. The CDR3 region is CASSLGHSIEKLFF. DNA of the CDR3: TGCGCCAGCAGCCTCGGACACAGCATTGAAAAACTGTTTTTT.

The chain carries TRBV27 and TRBJ2-3; D possibly corresponds to TRBD2 (5 bases). CDR1 MNHEY and CDR2 SMNVEV come from the germline V gene (reference sequence). This CDR3 spans 13 amino acids. V was cut by 7 bases and J by 4 bases, with 12 bases left in between. The CDR3 coding sequence is TGTGCCAGCACCGGGGAATTGGCAGATACGCAGTATTTT. Translation: CASTGELADTQYF.

The chain recombines TRBV10-1 with TRBJ1-2; no firm D call. With 3 bases removed from V and 5 bases from J, the gap between germline ends came to 10 bases. There are 13 residues in the CDR3. CDR1 and CDR2 (germline): WNHNN, SYGVQD (reference sequence). Written as DNA, the CDR3 is TGCGCCAGCAGTGAACTAGTCCTTTATGGCTACACCTTC. It specifies CASSELVLYGYTF.

The rearrangement joins TRBV5-1 to TRBJ1-3, with D possibly matching TRBD1 (6 bases). This CDR3 region has 17 residues. V was clipped by 4 bases and J by 0 bases, with 17 bases between them. Germline CDR1 is SGHRS and CDR2 is YFSETQ. CDR3 sequence (DNA): TGCGCCAGCAGCCCGTCGACAGGCCTCGCCTCTGGAAACACCATATATTTT. It is translated as CASSPSTGLASGNTIYF.

This chain uses TRBV2 with TRBJ2-1, with D possibly matching TRBD1 (5 bases). The CDR3 consists of 14 residues. The V gene's germline CDR1 is SNHLY and CDR2 FYNNEI. V lost 5 bases and J 6 bases, leaving 14 bases between the germline ends. CDR3 amino acids: CASSSRGWANEQFF. CDR3 DNA: TGTGCCAGCAGTAGTAGGGGATGGGCCAATGAGCAGTTCTTC.

This clone was seen a handful of times. The gene calls are TRBV6-6 and TRBJ1-1; D perhaps matches TRBD1 (6 bases). The length of the CDR3 is 15 residues. V lost 7 bases and J lost 0, with 15 bases in between. CDR1 is MNHNY and CDR2 is SVGAGI in the germline V gene (reference sequence). DNA for the CDR3: TGTGCCAGCAATCAACCCGGGACAATGAACACTGAAGCTTTCTTT. This gives the protein CASNQPGTMNTEAFF.

The chain joins TRBV28 to TRBJ2-1, with 7 bases aligning to TRBD2. Germline V gives CDR1 MDHEN, CDR2 SYDVKM. V shed 4 bases and J 9 bases; nucleotides not matched to a gene: 3. This CDR3 is built from 12 residues. In DNA form, the CDR3 reads TGTGCCAGCAGTTGGGAGGGGAGTGAGCAGTTCTTC. It is translated as CASSWEGSEQFF.

Regarding this clone: The junction and the germline gene differ at one end; a read error may be behind it. The rearrangement links TRBV5-6 to TRBJ2-5, with D perhaps being TRBD1 or TRBD2 (5 bases each). The CDR3 runs 13 residues. The V gene's germline CDR1 is SGHDT and CDR2 YYEEEE. CDR3: CTSSLRGEETQYF. CDR3 nucleotides: TGTACCAGCAGCTTGAGGGGTGAAGAGACCCAGTACTTC. Full variable domain (remainder filled in from reference TRBV5-6 and TRBJ2-5): DAGVTQSPTHLIKTRGQQVTLRCSPKSGHDTVSWYQQALGQGPQFIFQYYEEEERQRGNFPDRFSGHQFPNYSSELNVNALLLGDSALYLCTSSLRGEETQYFGPGTRLLVL.

CDR3 coding DNA: TGTGCCAGCAGCGTAGGCCGGGAAGCTCATTACTATGGCTACACCTTC. The encoded protein is CASSVGREAHYYGYTF. The chain employs TRBV9 and TRBJ1-2, with D hard to call. CDR3 length: 16 residues. Germline V gene sequence: CDR1 SGDLS, CDR2 YYNGEE. Trimming left V 0 bases short and J 3 bases short, with 15 bases between.

This chain joins TRBV2 and TRBJ1-5; 9 bases map to TRBD1. Losses at the gene ends were 5 bases for V and 4 bases for J; bases not matched to a gene: 3. Germline V gives CDR1 SNHLY, CDR2 FYNNEI. The length of the CDR3 is 14 residues. This CDR3 is CASSRTGANQPQHF. CDR3 sequence (DNA): TGTGCCAGCAGTCGGACAGGGGCAAATCAGCCCCAGCATTTT.